Sequencing of this T cell receptor beta chain was carried out in a study of CD8+CD57+ T cells in acquired aplastic anemia. For this clonotype: Its matching antigen is unknown.

CDR3 size: 13 residues. In germline, CDR1 is MNHNS, CDR2 SASEGT. Trimming took 3 bases from V and 9 from J, leaving 9 bases between them. CDR3 and TCR beta VDJ profiling relied on a genomic DNA template. TCRdb called the reads again in MiXCR, with one record for every CDR3 protein. There are 200,000 to 250,000 distinct CDR3 sequences in the sample; 60% to 80% occur only once, and around three fifths lies in the top ten. Before being chosen for sequencing, patients had shown CD8+CD57+ cell expansion by flow cytometry. Each patient had severe acquired aplastic anemia. Therapy had not been given to patients before blood sampling. Points from the study as a whole: Overlapping CD8+ CDR3 repertoires of patients and controls contained under 35 shared sequences.

Source material: sorted CD4+, CD8+, or CD8+CD57+ T cells (not recorded which) from PBMCs. The chain couples TRBV6-1 to TRBJ1-6, with a tentative D call TRBD1 (5 bases). The sequence came from a human donor with aplastic anemia. The CDR3 sequence: CASSDSRGSPLHF. The CDR3 coding sequence is TGTGCCAGCAGTGATTCGAGGGGTTCACCCCTCCACTTT.